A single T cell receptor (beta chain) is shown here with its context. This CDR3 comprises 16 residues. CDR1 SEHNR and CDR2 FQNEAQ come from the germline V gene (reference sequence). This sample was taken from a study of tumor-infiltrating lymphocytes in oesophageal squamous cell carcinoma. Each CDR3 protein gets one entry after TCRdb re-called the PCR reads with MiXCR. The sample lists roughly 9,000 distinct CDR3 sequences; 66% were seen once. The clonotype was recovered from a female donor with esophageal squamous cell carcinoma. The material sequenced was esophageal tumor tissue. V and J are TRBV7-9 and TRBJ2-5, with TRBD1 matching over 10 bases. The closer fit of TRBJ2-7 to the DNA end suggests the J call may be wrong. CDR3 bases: TGTGCCAGCAACGATTTTCCGGGACAGGGGACCTACGAGCAGTACTTC. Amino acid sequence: CASNDFPGQGTYEQYF.